A selection of T cell receptor beta chains follows, all from one sample in a study of T cell repertoires in cytomegalovirus infection. TCRdb redid the calling of the reads with MiXCR, one entry per CDR3 protein. The sample holds 250,000 to 300,000 distinct CDR3 sequences, roughly 23% seen once. The sample was PBMCs. These receptors were collected from a human donor in good health (CMV status not recorded). Some clones in this sample may be carry-over from other donors' samples. The conserved cysteine and the conserved F or W are not part of the CDR3 here. Only some rows state a clone size, as once, few, many or a class for expanded clones.

abundance: .
j_gene: TRBJ1-6
v_gene: TRBV10-3
CDR3aa: AISEFGESPLH

abundance: many
j_gene: TRBJ2-1
v_gene: TRBV7-9
CDR3aa: ASSPTWLYYNEQF

abundance: .
j_gene: TRBJ2-6
v_gene: TRBV2
CDR3aa: ASNALSGANVLT

abundance: .
j_gene: TRBJ1-5
v_gene: TRBV30
CDR3aa: AWSTGTGGNQPQH

abundance: many
j_gene: TRBJ1-5
v_gene: TRBV7-2
CDR3aa: ASSQGANNQPQH

abundance: .
j_gene: TRBJ1-1
v_gene: TRBV20-1
CDR3aa: SASRQLNTEAF

abundance: many
j_gene: TRBJ1-2
v_gene: TRBV7-8
CDR3aa: ASSLAETGIGYT

abundance: few
j_gene: TRBJ1-2
v_gene: TRBV27
CDR3aa: ASGRSYGYT

abundance: .
j_gene: TRBJ2-3
v_gene: TRBV2
CDR3aa: ASPRPGGGTDTQY

abundance: .
j_gene: TRBJ2-1
v_gene: TRBV6-8
CDR3aa: ASSYSPSGGYNEQF

abundance: many
j_gene: TRBJ1-6
v_gene: TRBV7-6
CDR3aa: ASSLVRDSPLH

abundance: few
j_gene: TRBJ2-1
v_gene: TRBV5-6
CDR3aa: ASTEWDNEQF

abundance: .
j_gene: TRBJ2-5
v_gene: TRBV7-9
CDR3aa: ASSLNEGETQY

abundance: .
j_gene: TRBJ2-3
v_gene: TRBV5-1
CDR3aa: ASSLANAEGSATQY

abundance: .
j_gene: TRBJ1-4
v_gene: TRBV12-3/TRBV12-4
CDR3aa: ASSFRNNEKLF

abundance: once
j_gene: TRBJ1-5
v_gene: TRBV5-1
CDR3aa: ASSLWGPQH

abundance: .
j_gene: TRBJ1-1
v_gene: TRBV7-2
CDR3aa: ASSLRGQGPNTEAF

abundance: many
j_gene: TRBJ2-3
v_gene: TRBV7-2
CDR3aa: ASSRQGQVSTDTQY

abundance: .
j_gene: TRBJ2-7
v_gene: TRBV7-9
CDR3aa: ASSPLDRDSYEQY

abundance: many
j_gene: TRBJ1-4
v_gene: TRBV11-2
CDR3aa: ASSIQQGQGKLF

abundance: .
j_gene: TRBJ1-1
v_gene: TRBV7-6
CDR3aa: ASSLEAEAF

abundance: .
j_gene: TRBJ2-3
v_gene: TRBV20-1
CDR3aa: RALAGGPSDTQY

abundance: .
j_gene: TRBJ2-7
v_gene: TRBV6-2/TRBV6-3
CDR3aa: ASIPGLAGSYEQY

abundance: few
j_gene: TRBJ1-6
v_gene: TRBV28
CDR3aa: ASSSYNSPLH

abundance: .
j_gene: TRBJ1-1
v_gene: TRBV7-9
CDR3aa: ALSGQGTTEAF

abundance: few
j_gene: TRBJ2-1
v_gene: TRBV18
CDR3aa: ASSPSTDEQF

abundance: few
j_gene: TRBJ2-3
v_gene: TRBV5-6
CDR3aa: ASSFSSPDTQY

abundance: few
j_gene: TRBJ2-2
v_gene: TRBV19
CDR3aa: ASIRTSGSGELF

abundance: many
j_gene: TRBJ2-3
v_gene: TRBV20-1
CDR3aa: SAPGRGITDTQY